This TCR beta chain is drawn from a study of cytomegalovirus exposure and HLA in healthy donors. Study results and caveats: The productive fraction for most TCR beta V segments was about 90% or about 30% in an earlier analysis. For most TCR sequences rarity was the rule, although some public TCRs occurred in many donors. A later analysis linked 15,000 to 20,000 TCR beta sequences to HLA alleles at 0.05 false discovery rate.

The PCR employed 60 Vbeta primers together with 13 Jbeta primers. Assay: immunoSEQ multiplex PCR; the TCRdb copy retains only in-frame clones and omits some. The sample lists 75,000 to 95,000 clones; just under 70% were seen once. On this clone itself: Antigen unknown.

The CDR3 length is 13 residues. Germline-derived CDR1 and CDR2 are SEHNR and FQNEAQ (reference sequence). V was pared by 5 bases and J by 2 bases, with 9 bases between. Material for sequencing was PBMCs. This receptor was taken from a man aged 45-60 years in good health and CMV-seronegative. The chain couples TRBV7-9 to TRBJ2-5, with D possibly TRBD1 on 5 matching bases. The CDR3 is CASSGHAQETQYF. In DNA form, the CDR3 reads TGTGCCAGCAGCGGACACGCACAAGAGACCCAGTACTTC.